The rows below give T cell receptor beta chains drawn from one sample of a study of a mutant IDH1 vaccine in newly diagnosed glioma. Method: immunoSEQ multiplex PCR; TCRdb's copy keeps in-frame clones and lacks some. The table records about 46,000 clones, almost 95% of them present only once. For these receptors, no antigen is known. The source was PBMCs, collected from a glioma patient whose treatment included an IDH1 peptide vaccine. Source of these receptors: a man aged 50 or older with glioma. Each CDR3 is given with its conserved first and last residue. D genes are given only for firm matches. Clone size is given for some rows only: seen once, a few or many times, or a class if the clone is expanded.

J: TRBJ2-7
size: NA
D: NA
V: TRBV9
CDR3: CASSAGGAIASYEQYF
DNA: TGTGCCAGCAGCGCAGGAGGTGCCATAGCGTCCTACGAGCAGTACTTC

J: TRBJ2-7
size: NA
D: TRBD1
V: TRBV30
CDR3: CAWSSRDSHNEQYF
DNA: TGTGCCTGGAGCAGCCGGGACAGCCATAACGAGCAGTACTTC

J: TRBJ2-7
size: NA
D: NA
V: TRBV29-1
CDR3: CSVRQSYEQYF
DNA: TGCAGCGTTCGACAGTCCTACGAGCAGTACTTC

J: TRBJ1-2
size: NA
D: TRBD1
V: TRBV27
CDR3: CASSLFGQGGYGYTF
DNA: TGTGCCAGCAGTTTATTTGGACAGGGCGGCTATGGCTACACCTTC

J: TRBJ1-1
size: NA
D: TRBD1
V: TRBV5-6
CDR3: CASSLTGRGLNTEAFF
DNA: TGTGCCAGCAGCTTGACGGGCAGGGGGCTTAACACTGAAGCTTTCTTT

J: TRBJ1-5
size: NA
D: NA
V: TRBV25-1
CDR3: CASSDPGTYQPQHF
DNA: TGTGCCAGCAGTGACCCGGGGACCTATCAGCCCCAGCATTTT

J: TRBJ1-1
size: NA
D: TRBD1
V: TRBV6-5
CDR3: CASSFRTGGGGTEAFF
DNA: TGTGCCAGCAGTTTCCGGACAGGGGGAGGGGGCACTGAAGCTTTCTTT

J: TRBJ1-1
size: NA
D: NA
V: TRBV5-4
CDR3: CASSLRGNTEAFF
DNA: TGTGCCAGCAGCTTGAGGGGGAACACTGAAGCTTTCTTT

J: TRBJ1-2
size: NA
D: NA
V: TRBV5-4
CDR3: CASSPAGTVNYGYTF
DNA: TGTGCCAGCAGCCCGGCGGGGACGGTCAACTATGGCTACACCTTC

J: TRBJ2-4
size: NA
D: NA
V: TRBV5-1
CDR3: CASSPEFGAPKNIQYF
DNA: TGCGCCAGCAGCCCCGAGTTTGGGGCCCCCAAAAACATTCAGTACTTC

J: TRBJ1-1
size: NA
D: TRBD1
V: TRBV2
CDR3: CASIANRGAFF
DNA: TGTGCCAGCATTGCCAACAGGGGCGCTTTCTTT

J: TRBJ2-1
size: NA
D: NA
V: TRBV4-1
CDR3: CASSRAPLGAPYNEQFF
DNA: TGCGCCAGCAGCCGTGCCCCTCTCGGGGCTCCCTACAATGAGCAGTTCTTC

J: TRBJ1-2
size: NA
D: TRBD1
V: TRBV4-1
CDR3: CASSQSYRQGDGYTF
DNA: TGCGCCAGCAGCCAATCCTATAGACAGGGGGATGGCTACACCTTC

J: TRBJ1-2
size: NA
D: TRBD1
V: TRBV5-8
CDR3: CASSGDRGLAYGYTF
DNA: TGTGCCAGCAGCGGGGACAGGGGGCTCGCCTATGGCTACACCTTC

J: TRBJ1-1
size: NA
D: NA
V: TRBV10-3
CDR3: CAISEIGRSRGALEAFF
DNA: TGTGCCATCAGTGAGATAGGTCGATCTCGAGGGGCGCTAGAAGCTTTCTTT

J: TRBJ1-2
size: NA
D: TRBD1
V: TRBV9
CDR3: CASSVGQGAGYGYTF
DNA: TGTGCCAGCAGCGTAGGACAGGGGGCGGGCTATGGCTACACCTTC

J: TRBJ1-4
size: NA
D: TRBD1
V: TRBV5-1
CDR3: CASTPGQGANEKLFF
DNA: TGCGCCAGCACCCCAGGACAGGGGGCTAATGAAAAACTGTTTTTT

J: TRBJ2-5
size: NA
D: NA
V: TRBV5-5
CDR3: CASSFSETQYF
DNA: TGTGCCAGCAGCTTCAGTGAGACCCAGTACTTC

J: TRBJ1-1
size: NA
D: TRBD1
V: TRBV28
CDR3: CASSQRTGGGNTEAFF
DNA: TGTGCCAGCAGTCAGAGGACAGGGGGCGGAAACACTGAAGCTTTCTTT

J: TRBJ2-1
size: NA
D: TRBD1
V: TRBV5-5
CDR3: CASSPGQGVDNEQFF
DNA: TGTGCCAGCAGCCCCGGACAGGGGGTAGACAATGAGCAGTTCTTC

J: TRBJ1-2
size: NA
D: NA
V: TRBV30
CDR3: CAWSTEANYGYTF
DNA: TGTGCCTGGAGTACAGAGGCTAACTATGGCTACACCTTC

J: TRBJ2-1
size: NA
D: TRBD2
V: TRBV27
CDR3: CASRVKAGGPDEQFF
DNA: TGTGCCAGCAGGGTCAAGGCGGGAGGGCCGGATGAGCAGTTCTTC

J: TRBJ2-7
size: NA
D: TRBD1
V: TRBV25-1
CDR3: CASSDWTGALSDEQYF
DNA: TGTGCCAGCAGTGATTGGACAGGGGCTTTGTCGGACGAGCAGTACTTC

J: TRBJ2-5
size: NA
D: NA
V: TRBV9
CDR3: CASSGDGTQYF
DNA: TGTGCCAGCAGCGGGGACGGAACCCAGTACTTC

J: TRBJ2-2
size: NA
D: NA
V: TRBV19
CDR3: CASPQRGSSTGELFF
DNA: TGTGCCAGTCCCCAGAGGGGGTCGTCCACCGGGGAGCTGTTTTTT

J: TRBJ2-7
size: NA
D: NA
V: TRBV18
CDR3: CASSPRQSSYEQYF
DNA: TGTGCCAGCTCACCCCGACAGAGTTCCTACGAGCAGTACTTC

J: TRBJ2-1
size: NA
D: NA
V: TRBV4-1
CDR3: CASSQDEAVIKDNEQFF
DNA: TGCGCCAGCAGCCAAGATGAAGCGGTAATTAAAGACAATGAGCAGTTCTTC

J: TRBJ2-1
size: NA
D: TRBD2
V: TRBV13
CDR3: CASSSGLAGEAYNEQFF
DNA: TGTGCCAGCAGCTCGGGACTAGCGGGAGAAGCCTACAATGAGCAGTTCTTC

J: TRBJ2-5
size: NA
D: TRBD2
V: TRBV11-2
CDR3: CASSLGTGTRGIETQYF
DNA: TGTGCCAGCAGCTTAGGCACCGGGACTAGAGGTATTGAGACCCAGTACTTC

J: TRBJ2-5
size: NA
D: NA
V: TRBV5-1
CDR3: CASSTRDIYLQETQYF
DNA: TGCGCCAGCAGCACCCGGGACATTTACCTCCAAGAGACCCAGTACTTC

J: TRBJ2-7
size: NA
D: NA
V: TRBV19
CDR3: CASSISRSGGSYEQYF
DNA: TGTGCCAGTAGTATAAGTAGGAGCGGTGGATCCTACGAGCAGTACTTC

J: TRBJ2-3
size: NA
D: NA
V: TRBV5-1
CDR3: CASSLGLRVTDTQYF
DNA: TGCGCCAGCAGCTTGGGGCTCCGTGTCACAGATACGCAGTATTTT

J: TRBJ2-3
size: NA
D: TRBD2
V: TRBV9
CDR3: CASSVAGGPDTQYF
DNA: TGTGCCAGCAGCGTAGCGGGAGGGCCAGATACGCAGTATTTT

J: TRBJ2-1
size: NA
D: NA
V: TRBV11-2
CDR3: CASSLDMVELFGEQFF
DNA: TGTGCCAGCAGCTTAGATATGGTAGAGCTTTTCGGTGAGCAGTTCTTC

J: TRBJ1-5
size: NA
D: NA
V: TRBV14
CDR3: CASSQDGPGQPQHF
DNA: TGTGCCAGCAGCCAAGATGGTCCTGGGCAGCCCCAGCATTTT

J: TRBJ2-5
size: NA
D: NA
V: TRBV5-5
CDR3: CASSLGRSRETQYF
DNA: TGTGCCAGCAGCTTGGGAAGATCTAGGGAGACCCAGTACTTC

J: TRBJ2-7
size: once
D: TRBD2
V: TRBV29-1
CDR3: CSVGGLAGSREQYF
DNA: TGCAGCGTTGGCGGGCTAGCGGGATCCCGTGAGCAGTACTTC

J: TRBJ1-5
size: NA
D: NA
V: TRBV4-1
CDR3: CASSPSDSGQPQHF
DNA: TGCGCCAGCAGCCCATCCGACTCAGGTCAGCCCCAGCATTTT

J: TRBJ1-4
size: NA
D: NA
V: TRBV19
CDR3: CASQAGGLRASEQKLFF
DNA: TGTGCCAGCCAGGCGGGGGGGTTACGGGCCAGTGAGCAAAAACTGTTTTTT

J: TRBJ2-3
size: NA
D: NA
V: TRBV18
CDR3: CASSHEISTDTQYF
DNA: TGTGCCAGCTCCCACGAAATTAGCACAGATACGCAGTATTTT

J: TRBJ2-7
size: NA
D: NA
V: TRBV28
CDR3: CASSPRTFEQYF
DNA: TGTGCCAGCAGTCCCCGGACTTTTGAGCAGTACTTC

J: TRBJ2-5
size: NA
D: NA
V: TRBV6-6
CDR3: CASSSQGPGKTQYF
DNA: TGTGCCAGCAGTTCCCAGGGCCCGGGGAAGACCCAGTACTTC

J: TRBJ2-7
size: NA
D: NA
V: TRBV29-1
CDR3: CSVEKGRGEQYF
DNA: TGCAGCGTTGAAAAGGGTAGGGGCGAGCAGTACTTC

J: TRBJ1-3
size: NA
D: NA
V: TRBV5-1
CDR3: CASSDRADSGNTIYF
DNA: TGCGCCAGCAGCGACCGGGCAGACTCTGGAAACACCATATATTTT

J: TRBJ1-2
size: NA
D: TRBD1
V: TRBV4-3
CDR3: CASSQPGTGYGYTF
DNA: TGCGCCAGCAGCCAACCCGGGACAGGGTATGGCTACACCTTC

J: TRBJ2-5
size: NA
D: TRBD2
V: TRBV2
CDR3: CASSGGGVLFETQYF
DNA: TGTGCCAGCAGTGGGGGGGGTGTATTGTTTGAGACCCAGTACTTC

J: TRBJ1-2
size: NA
D: NA
V: TRBV29-1
CDR3: CSVEAGRANYGYTF
DNA: TGCAGCGTTGAAGCGGGGCGAGCTAACTATGGCTACACCTTC

J: TRBJ2-7
size: NA
D: TRBD1
V: TRBV9
CDR3: CASSVGVGTGASYEQYF
DNA: TGTGCCAGCAGCGTAGGGGTGGGGACAGGTGCTTCTTACGAGCAGTACTTC

J: TRBJ1-5
size: NA
D: TRBD1
V: TRBV7-8
CDR3: CASGTGWVGGNQPQHF
DNA: TGTGCCAGCGGGACAGGGTGGGTGGGAGGCAATCAGCCCCAGCATTTT

J: TRBJ2-3
size: NA
D: NA
V: TRBV7-9
CDR3: CASNHAGSDTQYF
DNA: TGTGCCAGCAACCACGCGGGGTCAGATACGCAGTATTTT

J: TRBJ2-7
size: NA
D: TRBD1
V: TRBV30
CDR3: CAWSVIGTGGRFEQYF
DNA: TGTGCCTGGAGTGTGATAGGGACAGGGGGAAGATTCGAGCAGTACTTC